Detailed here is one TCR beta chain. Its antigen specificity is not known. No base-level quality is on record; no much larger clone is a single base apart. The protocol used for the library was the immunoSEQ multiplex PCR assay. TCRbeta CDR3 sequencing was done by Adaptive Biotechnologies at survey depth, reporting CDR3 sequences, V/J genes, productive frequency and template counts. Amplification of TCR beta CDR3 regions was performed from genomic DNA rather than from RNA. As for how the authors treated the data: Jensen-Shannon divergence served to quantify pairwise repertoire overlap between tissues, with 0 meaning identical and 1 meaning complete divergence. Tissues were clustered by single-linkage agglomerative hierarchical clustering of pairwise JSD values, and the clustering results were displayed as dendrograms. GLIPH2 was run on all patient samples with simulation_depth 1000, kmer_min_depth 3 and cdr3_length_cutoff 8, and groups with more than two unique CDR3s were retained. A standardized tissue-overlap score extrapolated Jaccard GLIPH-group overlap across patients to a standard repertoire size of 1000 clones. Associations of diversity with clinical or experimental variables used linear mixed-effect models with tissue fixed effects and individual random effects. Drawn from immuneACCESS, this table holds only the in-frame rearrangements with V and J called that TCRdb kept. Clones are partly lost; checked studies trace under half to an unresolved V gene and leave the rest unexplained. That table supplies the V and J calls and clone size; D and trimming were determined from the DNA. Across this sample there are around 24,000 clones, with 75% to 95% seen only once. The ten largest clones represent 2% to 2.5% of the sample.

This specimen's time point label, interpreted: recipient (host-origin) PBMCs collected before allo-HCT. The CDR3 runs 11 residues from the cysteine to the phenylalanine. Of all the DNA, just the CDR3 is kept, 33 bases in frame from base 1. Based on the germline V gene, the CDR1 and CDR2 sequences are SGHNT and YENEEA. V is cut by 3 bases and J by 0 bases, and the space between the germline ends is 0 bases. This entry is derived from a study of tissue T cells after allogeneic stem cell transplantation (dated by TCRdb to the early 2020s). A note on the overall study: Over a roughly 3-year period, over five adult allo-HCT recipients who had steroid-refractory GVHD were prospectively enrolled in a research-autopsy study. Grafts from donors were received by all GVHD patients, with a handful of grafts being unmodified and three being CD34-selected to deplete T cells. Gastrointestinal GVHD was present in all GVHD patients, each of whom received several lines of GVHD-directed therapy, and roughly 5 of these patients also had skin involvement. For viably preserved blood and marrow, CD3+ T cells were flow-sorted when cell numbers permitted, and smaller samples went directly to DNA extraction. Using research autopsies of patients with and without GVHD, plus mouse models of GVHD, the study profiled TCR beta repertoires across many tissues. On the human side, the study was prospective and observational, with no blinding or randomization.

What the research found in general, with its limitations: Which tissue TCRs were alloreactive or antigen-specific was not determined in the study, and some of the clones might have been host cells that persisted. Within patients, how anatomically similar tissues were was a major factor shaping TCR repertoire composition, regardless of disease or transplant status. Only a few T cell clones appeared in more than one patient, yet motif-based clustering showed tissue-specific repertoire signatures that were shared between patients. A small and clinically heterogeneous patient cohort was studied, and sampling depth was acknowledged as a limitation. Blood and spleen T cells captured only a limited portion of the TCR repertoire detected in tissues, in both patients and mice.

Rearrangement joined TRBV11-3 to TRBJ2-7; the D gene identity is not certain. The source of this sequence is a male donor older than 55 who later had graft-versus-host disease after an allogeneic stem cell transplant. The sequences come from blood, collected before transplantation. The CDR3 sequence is CASSFSYEQYF. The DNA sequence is TGTGCCAGCAGCTTCTCCTACGAGCAGTACTTC. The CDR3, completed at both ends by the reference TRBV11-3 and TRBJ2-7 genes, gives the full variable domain EAGVVQSPRYKIIEKKQPVAFWCNPISGHNTLYWYLQNLGQGPELLIRYENEEAVDDSQLPKDRFSAERLKGVDSTLKIQPAELGDSAVYLCASSFSYEQYFGPGTRLTVT.